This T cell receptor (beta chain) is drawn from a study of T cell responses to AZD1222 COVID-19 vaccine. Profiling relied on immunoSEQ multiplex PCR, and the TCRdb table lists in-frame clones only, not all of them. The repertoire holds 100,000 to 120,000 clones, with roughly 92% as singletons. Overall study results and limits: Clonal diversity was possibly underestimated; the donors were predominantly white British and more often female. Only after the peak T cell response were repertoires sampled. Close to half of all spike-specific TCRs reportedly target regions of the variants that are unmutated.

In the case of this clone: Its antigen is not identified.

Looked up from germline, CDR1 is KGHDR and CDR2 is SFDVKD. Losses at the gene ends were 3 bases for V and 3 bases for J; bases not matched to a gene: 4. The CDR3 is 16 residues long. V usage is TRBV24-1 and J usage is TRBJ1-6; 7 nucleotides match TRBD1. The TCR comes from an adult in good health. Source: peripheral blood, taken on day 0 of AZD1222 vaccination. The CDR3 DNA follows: TGTGCCACCAGTGATCCCAGACAGGGCTATAATTCACCCCTCCACTTT. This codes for CATSDPRQGYNSPLHF.